This TCR beta chain came from a study of T-cell reconstitution after alpha-beta-depleted transplantation in children. The sample holds a few counts of this clonotype. Preparation of the TCRbeta library involved a method that used unique molecular identifiers. Via MiXCR, TCRdb re-called the PCR reads, giving one row per CDR3 protein. The profile shows 360,000 or so distinct CDR3 sequences, around 21% of them singletons. The CDR3 length is 15 residues. CDR1 is DFQATT, CDR2 SNEGSKA, per germline (reference sequence). J lost 3 bases, V lost 5 bases, and 10 bases had no gene match. The chain employs TRBV20-1 and TRBJ2-3; 8 bases match TRBD2. The source material was PBMCs from the stem cell graft donor, sampled from the stem cell graft. This TCR derives from a human donor who donated a stem cell graft to a child with acute myeloid leukemia. CDR3 in DNA: TGCAGTGCTGCGATAGCGGGACGGTTGACAGATACGCAGTATTTT. It specifies CSAAIAGRLTDTQYF.